This TCR beta chain originates from a study of blood T cell repertoires in COVID-19. Data came from immunoSEQ multiplex PCR; TCRdb stores just in-frame clones and leaves some out. The sample holds about 130,000 clones, around nine tenths seen once. The CDR3 has 15 amino acids. Material: peripheral blood. This TCR was sampled from a woman in her sixties or seventies with COVID-19, enrolled during active disease. The V gene is TRBV21-1, the J gene TRBJ1-4; the table's D call TRBD1 went unverified against the DNA. TRBV21-1 is a known pseudogene. The CDR3, as DNA: TGTGCCAGCAGTTGTGACAGGGGTGGTAATGAAAAACTGTTTTTT. It translates to CASSCDRGGNEKLFF.